These T cell receptor beta chains were read from a single sample in a study of blood T cells in healthy people across ages. MiXCR, applied by TCRdb to the 5' RACE reads, yields one record per CDR3 protein. The table includes hundreds of thousands of distinct CDR3 sequences, roughly 44% detected once. The sample taken for sequencing was blood. The receptors originated from a man aged 55-75 years in good health. Each CDR3 is given with its conserved first and last residue. The order of the fields is D gene, J gene, clone size, V gene, CDR3 protein, CDR3 DNA. The D gene is left open where the match is weak. Clone size is stated in some rows and not others, as once, few, many or a class when expanded.

. TRBJ2-5 . TRBV10-3 CAISESYRETQYF TGTGCCATCAGTGAGAGTTACAGAGAGACCCAGTACTTC
. TRBJ2-7 . TRBV7-2 CASSLYEGLGYEQYF TGTGCCAGCAGCTTATATGAGGGGCTGGGATACGAGCAGTACTTC
. TRBJ2-7 . TRBV2 CASSPGQYPYEQYF TGTGCCAGCAGCCCGGGACAATACCCCTACGAGCAGTACTTC
. TRBJ2-6 . TRBV3-1 CASSQRSGANVLTF TGTGCCAGCAGCCAACGCTCTGGGGCCAACGTCCTGACTTTC
. TRBJ1-4 . TRBV12-3/TRBV12-4 CASSLSAGVGEKLFF TGTGCCAGCAGTTTATCGGCAGGGGTTGGAGAAAAACTGTTTTTT
TRBD1 TRBJ1-2 . TRBV6-2/TRBV6-3 CASIPTGTGGSGYTF TGTGCCAGCATTCCAACCGGGACAGGGGGCTCTGGCTACACCTTC
. TRBJ2-7 . TRBV7-2 CASSEDGVYYEQYF TGTGCCAGCAGCGAGGACGGGGTCTACTACGAGCAGTACTTC
TRBD1 TRBJ2-7 . TRBV12-3/TRBV12-4 CASSLTTGSYEQYF TGTGCCAGCAGTCTCACGACAGGGTCCTACGAGCAGTACTTC
TRBD2 TRBJ2-3 . TRBV6-4 CASSDAGTSGPDTQYF TGTGCCAGCAGTGACGCCGGGACTAGCGGACCAGATACGCAGTATTTT
. TRBJ1-2 few TRBV3-1 CASSPRDGYGYTF TGTGCCAGCAGCCCCCGGGACGGCTATGGCTACACCTTC
TRBD1 TRBJ2-5 . TRBV6-5 CASTPQGQVGETQYF TGTGCCAGCACCCCGCAAGGACAGGTTGGAGAGACCCAGTACTTC
. TRBJ1-5 few TRBV28 CATQGLGHNQPQHF TGTGCCACCCAGGGGTTGGGCCACAATCAGCCCCAGCATTTT
. TRBJ2-7 . TRBV20-1 CSARDNGQDPYEQYF TGCAGTGCTAGAGATAACGGGCAGGATCCCTACGAGCAGTACTTC
TRBD1 TRBJ1-6 few TRBV3-1 CASSQGQLNSPLHF TGTGCCAGCAGCCAGGGACAGCTTAATTCACCCCTCCACTTT
. TRBJ2-5 . TRBV28 CASSFGDGGQETQYF TGTGCCAGCAGTTTCGGGGATGGGGGACAAGAGACCCAGTACTTC
. TRBJ1-1 . TRBV30 CAWSRGGGRTEAFF TGTGCCTGGAGTAGGGGGGGGGGAAGGACTGAAGCTTTCTTT
. TRBJ2-3 few TRBV10-3 CAVHKGGSTDTQYF TGTGCCGTCCATAAAGGCGGGAGCACAGATACGCAGTATTTT
. TRBJ1-4 . TRBV29-1 CSVTGLTNEKLFF TGCAGCGTTACGGGGCTGACTAATGAAAAACTGTTTTTT
. TRBJ1-2 few TRBV7-9 CASSPHEGRPNGYTF TGTGCCAGCAGCCCCCACGAAGGACGGCCAAATGGCTACACCTTC
TRBD1 TRBJ2-2 . TRBV5-5 CASRPGTGSYTGELFF TGTGCCAGCAGACCAGGGACAGGAAGTTACACCGGGGAGCTGTTTTTT
. TRBJ1-2 . TRBV9 CASSVVAGDYGYTF TGTGCCAGCAGCGTAGTGGCAGGGGACTATGGCTACACCTTC
TRBD2 TRBJ2-7 . TRBV20-1 CSASQRLAGLNEQYF TGCAGTGCTAGCCAAAGACTAGCGGGGCTGAATGAGCAGTACTTC
. TRBJ2-5 . TRBV4-2 CASSQEAVQETQYF TGTGCCAGCAGCCAAGAGGCAGTTCAAGAGACCCAGTACTTC
. TRBJ2-5 . TRBV20-1 CSAPTGSFANNEQYF TGCAGTGCTCCGACCGGGAGCTTCGCGAACAATGAGCAGTACTTC
. TRBJ1-6 . TRBV2 CASSEAGGGFSPLHF TGTGCCAGCAGTGAAGCGGGGGGCGGGTTTTCACCCCTCCACTTT
. TRBJ1-1 . TRBV3-1 CASSTRGGDTEAFF TGTGCCAGCAGCACTAGGGGGGGGGACACTGAAGCTTTCTTT
. TRBJ2-1 . TRBV6-2/TRBV6-3 CAVGRESYNEQFF TGTGCCGTGGGCAGGGAGTCCTACAATGAGCAGTTCTTC
TRBD1 TRBJ2-7 . TRBV4-3 CASSHVPGQGYSYEQYF TGCGCCAGCAGCCACGTACCGGGACAGGGGTACTCCTACGAGCAGTACTTC
TRBD2 TRBJ2-7 . TRBV19 CVSSTGHSGSSYEQYF TGTGTCAGTAGTACAGGACATAGCGGGAGCTCCTACGAGCAGTACTTC
TRBD2 TRBJ2-7 few TRBV7-3 CASSPHGAGVLSYEQYF TGTGCCAGCAGCCCCCACGGAGCGGGGGTGCTCAGTTACGAGCAGTACTTC
. TRBJ2-4 few TRBV5-5 CASSFDREDIQYF TGTGCCAGCAGCTTCGACAGGGAGGACATTCAGTACTTC
TRBD1 TRBJ1-5 . TRBV2 CASGTANSNQPQHF TGTGCCAGCGGGACAGCTAATAGCAATCAGCCCCAGCATTTT
. TRBJ1-1 . TRBV7-9 CASSPLGEAFF TGTGCCAGCAGCCCCCTCGGTGAAGCTTTCTTT
TRBD1 TRBJ1-2 . TRBV11-3 CASSLGDDRGHGYTF TGTGCCAGCAGCTTAGGTGATGACAGGGGGCACGGCTACACCTTC
TRBD1 TRBJ1-1 . TRBV10-3 CAISDRDRGQGEAFF TGTGCCATCAGTGACCGGGACAGGGGGCAGGGTGAAGCTTTCTTT
. TRBJ2-7 few TRBV11-2 CASSLSGNPHYEQYF TGTGCCAGCAGCTTATCGGGTAATCCTCACTACGAGCAGTACTTC
. TRBJ2-1 few TRBV5-1 CASSLAWGVYEQFF TGCGCCAGCAGCTTGGCTTGGGGGGTTTATGAGCAGTTCTTC
. TRBJ2-7 many TRBV7-8 CASSPRGTYEQYF TGTGCCAGCAGCCCCAGAGGCACCTACGAGCAGTACTTC
. TRBJ1-2 . TRBV20-1 CSARDGQSYGYTF TGCAGTGCTAGAGATGGGCAGAGCTATGGCTACACCTTC
. TRBJ1-2 . TRBV4-3 CASSQDLLEGRYGYTF TGCGCCAGCAGCCAAGATCTATTAGAGGGGAGGTATGGCTACACCTTC